These 9 T cell receptor beta chains originate from one sample sequenced in a study of T cells in Graves' hyperthyroidism and ophthalmopathy. Amplification of TCR beta CDR3 regions was performed using RNA transcripts as template. The HTBI primer set drove a first-round RT-PCR of the TCR CDR3. TCRdb re-derived calls from the multiplex PCR reads in MiXCR, one entry per CDR3 protein. The profile covers around 800,000 distinct CDR3 sequences, with around 38% appearing a single time and about 9% taken by the ten largest. Material: blood. These receptors were taken from a man between 18 and 29 years old with Graves' hyperthyroidism.

A few counts support this clonotype. J is TRBJ1-1 and V is TRBV20-1; no reliable D call. The CDR3 has 17 residues. The germline gives CDR1 DFQATT, CDR2 SNEGSKA (reference sequence). The ends were cut back, 3 bases at V and 2 bases at J, with 22 bases in the middle. The CDR3 reads CSARELQPVGLNTEAFF. CDR3 nucleotide sequence: TGCAGTGCTAGGGAGCTCCAGCCGGTAGGGCTTAACACTGAAGCTTTCTTT.

The chain uses TRBV14 and TRBJ2-5; D remains unclear. Looked up from germline, CDR1 is SGHDN and CDR2 is FVKESK. This CDR3 is built from 11 residues. Trimming removed 10 bases from V and 5 bases from J, with 11 bases in between. CDR3 sequence reads: CANDGLETQYF. The CDR3 DNA reads as TGTGCCAACGACGGGTTGGAGACCCAGTACTTC.

The chain combines TRBV12-3 or TRBV12-4 with TRBJ1-3; D uncertain. The CDR3 totals 14 residues. V lost 4 bases and J lost 0, with 7 bases in between. CDR3 in DNA: TGTGCCAGCAGTTGGCAGGTCTCTGGAAACACCATATATTTT. Residues: CASSWQVSGNTIYF.

This clonotype was seen a handful of times. The V and J genes are TRBV6-6 and TRBJ2-7, with D possibly called TRBD1 or TRBD2 (6 bases each). V dropped 7 bases and J dropped 0 bases, with 10 bases sitting between them. CDR3 length: 13 residues. The V gene's germline CDR1 is MNHNY and CDR2 SVGAGI (reference sequence). CDR3 loop: CASTGDTSYEQYF. The CDR3 coding sequence is TGTGCCAGCACGGGGGACACCTCCTACGAGCAGTACTTC.

The chain joins TRBV20-1 to TRBJ2-2, with TRBD1 as a possible D gene (5 bases). Trimming cost V 5 bases and J 1 base, with 8 bases left between them. CDR1 is DFQATT, CDR2 SNEGSKA, per germline (reference sequence). The CDR3 runs 13 residues. CDR3 DNA: TGCAGTGCTCCCGGACAGAACACCGGGGAGCTGTTTTTT. Translating gives CSAPGQNTGELFF.

As for this clonotype: This may come from a read error, since a much larger clone is one base off. This chain links TRBV20-1 with TRBJ1-1; D gene unclear. The CDR3 contains 14 residues. Trimming took 6 bases from V and 4 from J, leaving 18 bases between them. Looked up from germline, CDR1 is DFQATT and CDR2 is SNEGSKA (reference sequence). The CDR3 spells CSARHGGVGTEAFF. The CDR3 nucleotides are TGCAGTGCCAGGCATGGAGGTGTCGGCACTGAAGCTTTCTTT.

The chain has TRBV19 and TRBJ1-2; D uncertain. V was cut by 10 bases and J by 0 bases, with 12 bases left in between. The length of the CDR3 is 13 residues. CDR1 is LNHDA and CDR2 is SQIVND in the germline V gene (reference sequence). For the CDR3, the DNA is TGTGCCACCAGGACGGAGGCTAACTATGGCTACACCTTC. This gives the protein CATRTEANYGYTF.

This clonotype has at least ten counts. The chain uses TRBV10-3 and TRBJ1-1; D call uncertain. The germline V and J ends were trimmed by 7 bases and 3 bases, with 15 bases remaining between them. The CDR3 totals 14 residues. Germline V gives CDR1 ENHRY, CDR2 SYGVKD. CDR3 in DNA: TGTGCCATCAATGGTGACAAGGGTGACACTGAAGCTTTCTTT. Translating gives CAINGDKGDTEAFF.

V gene TRBV10-3 combines with J gene TRBJ2-7; 9 nucleotides align to TRBD1. Germline V gene lookup returns CDR1 ENHRY and CDR2 SYGVKD. The CDR3 spans 14 residues. The junction had 8 bases not matched to a gene; V was cut back by 4 bases and J by 7 bases. This chain's CDR3 is CAISAGTGPREQYF. For the CDR3, the DNA is TGTGCCATCAGTGCCGGGACAGGGCCTAGGGAGCAGTACTTC.